The 20 T cell receptor beta chains given below trace back to one sample, sequenced in a study of vaccination and CD4 T cells after COVID-19. Treatment noted: approximately nine-day PBMC culture with coronavirus spike peptide pools or control peptides (ViraFEST assay). The antigens of these receptors remain unknown. Sequencing of the DNA from cultured CD4+ T cells was carried out with the Oncomine TCR Beta short-read assay. TCRdb itself ran the PCR reads through MiXCR, one entry per CDR3 protein. The sample consists of over 10,000 distinct CDR3 sequences, approximately 54% of them appearing once. Sequencing was carried out using CD4+ T cells from blood, cultured in vitro. The source of these receptors is a human donor who had recovered from COVID-19.

The chain combines TRBV5-1 with TRBJ1-2; TRBD1 matches 8 bases. V shed 4 bases and J 4 bases; nucleotides not matched to a gene: 3. CDR3 length equals 13 residues. Germline V gene data show CDR1 as SGHRS and CDR2 as YFSETQ. In DNA, the CDR3 is TGCGCCAGCAGCCCAGGGACAGGCTATGGCTACACCTTC. It encodes CASSPGTGYGYTF.

This clonotype occurred once. The gene calls are TRBV20-1 and TRBJ2-3; D assignment may be TRBD1 or TRBD2 (5 bases each). The V and J ends lost 5 bases and 5 bases respectively, with 23 bases between them. This CDR3 has 16 amino acids. Germline CDR1 DFQATT, CDR2 SNEGSKA (reference sequence). CDR3 region: CSASSPGTPPGDTQYF. CDR3 in DNA: TGCAGTGCTTCCTCACCCGGGACCCCCCCGGGAGATACGCAGTATTTT.

CDR3 sequence: CASSFSGTGRHEQYF. The CDR3 nucleotides are TGTGCCAGCAGCTTCTCTGGGACAGGGAGACACGAGCAGTACTTC. This rearrangement joins TRBV7-9 to TRBJ2-7, with 9 nucleotides matching TRBD1. Trimming removed 3 bases from V and 5 bases from J; junction bases left unmatched: 8. The CDR3 consists of 15 residues. The germline CDR1 and CDR2 sequences are SEHNR and FQNEAQ (reference sequence).

The chain couples TRBV7-9 to TRBJ2-1, with D possibly TRBD2 on 6 matching bases. This CDR3 region has 14 residues. Germline V gives CDR1 SEHNR, CDR2 FQNEAQ (reference sequence). The V end lost 3 bases, the J end lost 6 bases, and 12 bases lay between the germline ends. The CDR3 DNA follows: TGTGCCAGCAGCTTGGGACTGTCAATCAATGAGCAGTTCTTC. Amino acid sequence: CASSLGLSINEQFF.

This clonotype was recorded once. The rearrangement joins TRBV27 to TRBJ1-1; D gene ambiguous. This CDR3 contains 14 residues. V was trimmed by 6 bases and J by 3 bases, leaving 14 bases between them. Germline assignment: CDR1 MNHEY and CDR2 SMNVEV (reference sequence). DNA of the CDR3: TGTGCCAGCAGGGAGTCGGCCCTCTACACTGAAGCTTTCTTT. It translates to CASRESALYTEAFF.

The table lists this clonotype with a few counts. This sequence joins TRBV6-2 or TRBV6-3 and TRBJ2-5, with D perhaps assigned TRBD1 or TRBD2 (5 bases each). Germline V gene lookup returns CDR1 MNHEY and CDR2 SVGEGT. The V end lost 5 bases, the J end lost 3 bases, and 16 bases lay between the germline ends. The CDR3 spans 15 residues. Written as DNA, the CDR3 is TGTGCCAGCAGTCACGGGGCCGGGAACAAAGAGACCCAGTACTTC. Translated: CASSHGAGNKETQYF.

This clonotype has more than one count but fewer than ten. V usage is TRBV6-1 and J usage is TRBJ2-5, with D perhaps matching TRBD1 or TRBD2 (7 bases each). Deletions cut 7 bases from V and 5 bases from J, with 14 bases between. Germline CDR1 is MNHNS and CDR2 is SASEGT. The CDR3 runs to 13 residues. CDR3 sequence (DNA): TGTGCCAGCACACACAGGGGAGGGGAGACCCAGTACTTC. Translation gives CASTHRGGETQYF.

The sample holds one count of this clonotype. The chain recombines TRBV7-9 with TRBJ2-7; TRBD2 is a possible D gene (6 bases). The CDR3 is made up of 13 amino acids. Trimming pared 4 bases from V and 6 bases from J, leaving 13 bases between. Looked up from germline, CDR1 is SEHNR and CDR2 is FQNEAQ (reference sequence). CDR3 bases: TGTGCCAGCAGCTGGTCGGGAGTTTCCGAGCAGTACTTC. It codes for CASSWSGVSEQYF.

This chain connects TRBV7-2 to TRBJ1-2; perhaps TRBD1 as D (5 bases). Germline assignment: CDR1 SGHTA and CDR2 FQGNSA. The CDR3 loop spans 17 amino acids. Between the trimmed V and J ends, which lost 2 bases and 6 bases, there was a span of 22 bases. CDR3 residues: CASSLSRSGRLADGYTF. The CDR3 DNA sequence: TGTGCCAGCAGCTTATCTAGGTCAGGGAGACTTGCTGATGGCTACACCTTC.

The gene calls are TRBV27 and TRBJ1-6; 11 positions match TRBD1. Germline V gene data show CDR1 as MNHEY and CDR2 as SMNVEV (reference sequence). V was clipped by 7 bases and J by 7 bases; unmatched bases: 3. This CDR3 contains 14 residues. CDR3 bases: TGTGCCAGCAAAAGGGACAGGGGGAATTCACCCCTCCACTTT. It encodes CASKRDRGNSPLHF.

The V and J genes are TRBV14 and TRBJ1-3; D call uncertain. The germline V gene has CDR1 SGHDN and CDR2 FVKESK. The CDR3 extends over 15 amino acids. The V end lost 4 bases, the J end lost 0 bases, and 10 bases lay between the germline ends. The CDR3: CASSPGLYSGNTIYF. CDR3 in DNA: TGTGCCAGCAGCCCCGGGCTTTACTCTGGAAACACCATATATTTT.

This clonotype was counted a few times. V gene TRBV5-4 combines with J gene TRBJ1-2; D gene uncertain. Germline lookup yields CDR1 SGHNT and CDR2 YYREEE (reference sequence). The V end lost 4 bases, the J end lost 6 bases, and 13 bases lay between the germline ends. This CDR3 has 13 residues. In nucleotides, the CDR3 is TGTGCCAGCAGCGTTTTAAGTCACCATGGCTACACCTTC. Protein product: CASSVLSHHGYTF.

The chain is built from TRBV28 and TRBJ1-5; TRBD1 matches 9 bases. The CDR3 is 17 amino acids. The trim removed 3 bases at V and 3 bases at J, leaving 9 bases unmatched. Looked up from germline, CDR1 is MDHEN and CDR2 is SYDVKM. CDR3 DNA: TGTGCCAGCAGTTTGACATTGGGGACAGGGCTCAATCAGCCCCAGCATTTT. It specifies CASSLTLGTGLNQPQHF.

V gene TRBV7-6 combines with J gene TRBJ2-3; no definite D call. CDR1 is SGHVS, CDR2 FNYEAQ, per germline. The CDR3 sequence is 16 residues long. The V end was cut by 5 bases, the J end by 0 bases, with 15 bases between. CDR3 coding DNA: TGTGCCAGCAGCGGGGTTTCGTCGGCTAGCACAGATACGCAGTATTTT. This encodes CASSGVSSASTDTQYF.

This chain joins TRBV7-3 and TRBJ1-6, with D perhaps matching TRBD1 (6 bases). CDR1 and CDR2 from the germline V gene are SGHTA and FQGTGA. The V and J ends lost 5 bases and 7 bases respectively, with 15 bases between them. The CDR3 runs to 15 residues. The CDR3 spells CASSRDGTMNSPLHF. The CDR3 DNA follows: TGTGCCAGCAGCCGAGACGGGACAATGAATTCACCCCTCCACTTT.

The gene calls are TRBV6-1 and TRBJ2-3, with a weak D call TRBD2 (5 bases). The length of the CDR3 is 15 residues. Trimming shortened V by 2 bases and J by 0 bases, and 9 bases separated the two germline ends. CDR1 and CDR2 from the germline V gene are MNHNS and SASEGT. The CDR3 is CASSEMEASTDTQYF. The CDR3 DNA reads TGTGCCAGCAGTGAAATGGAGGCTAGCACAGATACGCAGTATTTT.

The J gene is TRBJ2-7, the V gene TRBV20-1; 12 bases map to TRBD2. Germline assignment: CDR1 DFQATT and CDR2 SNEGSKA (reference sequence). Unmatched junction bases numbered 4, after V lost 7 bases and J lost 3 bases. This CDR3 spans 13 amino acids. The CDR3 here is CSVGLAGIYEQYF. DNA for the CDR3: TGCAGTGTTGGACTAGCGGGGATCTACGAGCAGTACTTC.

The chain has TRBV20-1 and TRBJ2-1, with a tentative D call TRBD2 (6 bases). CDR3 length: 13 residues. The germline CDR1 and CDR2 sequences are DFQATT and SNEGSKA (reference sequence). V was shortened by 5 bases and J by 4 bases, with 12 bases between the two germline ends. The CDR3 sequence: CSASSELYNEQFF. CDR3 nucleotides: TGCAGTGCTTCTAGCGAGCTTTACAATGAGCAGTTCTTC.

This clonotype has more than one count but fewer than ten. The V call is TRBV12-3 or TRBV12-4, the J call TRBJ2-3; tentative D call: TRBD1 (6 bases). V was cut by 3 bases and J by 4 bases, with 8 bases left in between. There are 13 residues in the CDR3. The CDR3 spells CASSFQGPDTQYF. In DNA, the CDR3 is TGTGCCAGCAGTTTTCAGGGGCCAGATACGCAGTATTTT.

The rearrangement uses TRBV19 and TRBJ2-5; no firm D call. The CDR3 loop spans 15 amino acids. V lost 3 bases, J lost 1 base, and 12 bases lay in between. Germline V gives CDR1 LNHDA, CDR2 SQIVND (reference sequence). Here the CDR3 reads CASSIEDGFQETQYF. CDR3 nucleotides: TGTGCCAGTAGTATCGAGGATGGGTTCCAAGAGACCCAGTACTTC.